The TCR beta chain under discussion was sequenced for a study of patients and donors after allogeneic stem cell transplantation. This clonotype was found a few times. This sequence may be a read error, since a much larger clone differs from it by one base. TCRdb itself ran the RT-PCR reads through MiXCR, one entry per CDR3 protein. The sample includes approximately 170,000 distinct CDR3 sequences, 30% seen only once; the top ten take around 3%. The sequence derives from a human donor who was either an allogeneic HSCT recipient or a stem cell or donor lymphocyte infusion donor (not recorded which). It is not recorded whose cells these are; they may come from a transplant donor. The sequenced material came from blood, either unsorted or a sorted T cell fraction (not recorded which).

CDR3 in amino acids: CASSWDKENTIYF. The CDR3, as DNA: TGTGCCAGCAGTTGGGACAAGGAAAACACCATATATTTT. The rearrangement uses TRBV6-5 and TRBJ1-3, with D possibly matching TRBD1 (6 bases). Trimming removed 4 bases from V and 6 bases from J, with 10 bases in between. There are 13 residues in the CDR3. Germline V CDR1 and CDR2: MNHEY, SVGAGI.